The clone carrying this TCR beta chain was seen repeatedly, ten times or more. The data originate from a study of Graves' ophthalmopathy and Graves' hyperthyroidism. Investigators amplified TCR beta CDR3 regions from RNA transcripts. Following a first-round RT-PCR that used HTBI primers, a second-round multiplex PCR was carried out. TCRdb used MiXCR to reprocess the multiplex PCR reads, holding one entry per CDR3 protein. Of 660,000 or so distinct CDR3 sequences listed, approximately 39% were seen once; the top ten hold roughly 3.5%. This CDR3 contains 15 residues. V lost 5 bases to trimming and J lost 0 bases, with 10 bases between them. CDR1 and CDR2 from the germline V gene are SGHAT and FQNNGV. Orbital computed tomography, thyroid ultrasound, TRAb, serum thyroxine and clinical symptoms formed the basis of diagnosis.

The TCR originated in an adult man with Graves' ophthalmopathy. The sequencing input was peripheral blood. This chain joins TRBV11-2 and TRBJ1-4; D gene unclear. The CDR3, as DNA: TGTGCCAGCAGCCCCACGATTTCAACTAATGAAAAACTGTTTTTT. Residues: CASSPTISTNEKLFF.